The 18 T cell receptor beta chains presented below share a single source sample, sequenced in a study of identical twins. Each CDR3 protein is one row after TCRdb ran MiXCR on the 5' RACE reads. The profile covers fewer than 550,000 distinct CDR3 sequences, with roughly 15% appearing a single time and roughly 0.44% taken by the ten largest. These data also featured in a second study, about yellow fever vaccine responses in identical twins.

Sample: CD4+ T cells sorted from blood. The receptors come from a woman between 18 and 29 years old in good health.

This clonotype was observed a few times. The chain couples TRBV20-1 to TRBJ2-1; D may be TRBD1 (6 bases). V gave up 0 bases and J gave up 4 bases, with 13 bases separating them. The CDR3 spans 15 residues. From germline, CDR1 is DFQATT and CDR2 SNEGSKA (reference sequence). This chain's CDR3 is CSAREGTTTYNEQFF. DNA for the CDR3: TGCAGTGCTAGAGAAGGGACAACAACGTACAATGAGCAGTTCTTC.

This chain connects TRBV6-5 to TRBJ2-7, with D perhaps matching TRBD2 (6 bases). CDR3 length: 15 residues. Per the germline V gene, CDR1 is MNHEY and CDR2 is SVGAGI. Trimming shortened V by 2 bases and J by 2 bases, and 13 bases separated the two germline ends. The CDR3 here is CASSYDTRGAYEQYF. CDR3 DNA sequence: TGTGCCAGCAGTTACGACACCCGCGGGGCCTACGAGCAGTACTTC.

The chain combines TRBV7-3 with TRBJ2-5, with TRBD2 identical over 9 bases. With V trimmed by 2 bases and J by 5 bases, 6 bases remained unmatched. This CDR3 is built from 15 residues. CDR1 and CDR2 (germline): SGHTA, FQGTGA. The CDR3 nucleotides read TGTGCCAGCAGCTTAGGGACTAGCCGGCTCGAGACCCAGTACTTC. Residues: CASSLGTSRLETQYF.

This chain links TRBV21-1 with TRBJ2-3. TRBV21-1 is listed as a pseudogene. The CDR3 consists of 15 residues. This CDR3 is CASSKARTDTDTQYF. The CDR3, as DNA: TGTGCCAGCAGCAAAGCGAGGACGGACACAGATACGCAGTATTTT.

This rearrangement joins TRBV27 to TRBJ2-7, with D hard to call. The germline V gene encodes CDR1 MNHEY and CDR2 SMNVEV (reference sequence). This CDR3 has 14 residues. Deletions cut 6 bases from V and 5 bases from J, with 17 bases between. The CDR3 loop is CASSYRVEFDEQYF. The CDR3 nucleotides are TGTGCCAGCAGCTACCGGGTTGAATTCGACGAGCAGTACTTC.

This clonotype was seen only a few times. The chain carries TRBV4-1 and TRBJ2-1; 8 nucleotides line up with TRBD1. This CDR3 spans 16 amino acids. Germline lookup yields CDR1 MGHRA and CDR2 YSYEKL. V trimming: 2 bases; J trimming: 4 bases; junction bases outside the gene matches: 7. The CDR3 nucleotides are TGCGCCAGCAGCCAACCTGGACAGGGCCAATACAATGAGCAGTTCTTC. It codes for CASSQPGQGQYNEQFF.

Only a few counts were recorded for this clonotype. This sequence joins TRBV2 and TRBJ2-1; 13 positions agree with TRBD2. Looked up from germline, CDR1 is SNHLY and CDR2 is FYNNEI. The CDR3 is 16 residues long. Trimming removed 6 bases from V and 4 bases from J; junction bases left unmatched: 6. The DNA of the CDR3 is TGTGCCAGCAGCAATTCACTAGCGGGAGGGTACAATGAGCAGTTCTTC. It specifies CASSNSLAGGYNEQFF.

The sample holds a few counts of this clonotype. J is TRBJ1-3 and V is TRBV6-5; a weak D match, TRBD1 (5 bases). Deletions cut 2 bases from V and 0 bases from J, with 11 bases between. CDR1 and CDR2 from the germline V gene are MNHEY and SVGAGI. CDR3 length: 16 residues. The CDR3 loop is CASSYRGPNSGNTIYF. As DNA, the CDR3 is TGTGCCAGCAGTTACAGGGGCCCCAACTCTGGAAACACCATATATTTT.

V gene TRBV3-1 combines with J gene TRBJ2-7, with unresolved D. V lost 1 base, J lost 4 bases, and 8 bases lay in between. Germline V gives CDR1 LGHDT, CDR2 YNNKEL (reference sequence). The CDR3 is 13 residues long. CDR3 region: CASSQGNEYEQYF. The CDR3 DNA sequence: TGTGCCAGCAGCCAAGGTAACGAATACGAGCAGTACTTC.

The chain has TRBV7-2 and TRBJ1-2; 9 bases align to TRBD1. The CDR3 contains 14 residues. CDR1 and CDR2 from the germline V gene are SGHTA and FQGNSA. Germline trimming cut 1 base from V and 7 bases from J; bases unmatched to any gene: 4. CDR3 loop: CASSLEGTGRGYTF. CDR3 coding DNA: TGTGCCAGCAGCTTAGAGGGGACAGGGCGTGGCTACACCTTC.

The rearrangement joins TRBV2 to TRBJ2-7; TRBD1 is a possible D gene (6 bases). V gave up 11 bases and J gave up 0 bases, with 14 bases separating them. CDR3 length equals 13 residues. Germline V gene sequence: CDR1 SNHLY, CDR2 FYNNEI. For the CDR3, the DNA is TGTGCCTTTCACAGGGCCAACTCCTACGAGCAGTACTTC. Its protein is CAFHRANSYEQYF.

The genes are TRBV12-3 or TRBV12-4 and TRBJ2-1; TRBD1 aligns across 9 bases. V trimming: 6 bases; J trimming: 6 bases; junction bases outside the gene matches: 9. The CDR3 extends over 15 amino acids. CDR3 nucleotides: TGTGCCAGCAGCTTGGGGACAGGGATGAGCAATGAGCAGTTCTTC. Translated: CASSLGTGMSNEQFF.

The V and J genes are TRBV5-1 and TRBJ2-7; 12 bases align to TRBD1. The CDR3 covers 15 residues. Looked up from germline, CDR1 is SGHRS and CDR2 is YFSETQ. V lost 4 bases and J lost 0; bases outside the gene matches: 2. DNA of the CDR3: TGCGCCAGCAGCGCGGGACAGGGGGCCTCCTACGAGCAGTACTTC. It yields the protein CASSAGQGASYEQYF. Filled out from reference TRBV5-1 and TRBJ2-7, the complete variable domain reads KAGVTQTPRYLIKTRGQQVTLSCSPISGHRSVSWYQQTPGQGLQFLFEYFSETQRNKGNFPGRFSGRQFSNSRSEMNVSTLELGDSALYLCASSAGQGASYEQYFGPGTRLTVT.

This clonotype was observed a few times. In nucleotides, the CDR3 is TGCGCCAGCAGCTTGTGGGGGACTCCCGGAGATACGCAGTATTTT. Protein: CASSLWGTPGDTQYF. The genes are TRBV5-1 and TRBJ2-3; a possible D gene is TRBD2 (6 bases). This CDR3 comprises 15 residues. The V end lost 1 base, the J end lost 5 bases, and 14 bases lay between the germline ends. CDR1 and CDR2 (germline): SGHRS, YFSETQ.

The chain couples TRBV27 to TRBJ2-2; D tentatively fits TRBD1 or TRBD2 (5 bases each). CDR1 MNHEY and CDR2 SMNVEV come from the germline V gene (reference sequence). The CDR3 length is 16 residues. V gave up 6 bases and J gave up 4 bases, with 18 bases separating them. CDR3 residues: CASSPNQGEGTGELFF. CDR3 sequence (DNA): TGTGCCAGCAGCCCAAACCAGGGTGAGGGCACCGGGGAGCTGTTTTTT.

This clonotype was observed a few times. This CDR3 reads CSAREPSGGNNEQFF. CDR3 DNA sequence: TGCAGTGCTAGAGAACCTAGCGGGGGAAACAATGAGCAGTTCTTC. This chain joins TRBV20-1 and TRBJ2-1; TRBD2 agrees at 10 bases. The CDR3 extends over 15 amino acids. Germline V gene lookup returns CDR1 DFQATT and CDR2 SNEGSKA (reference sequence). The J segment lost 5 bases and the V segment lost 0 bases, leaving 4 bases of the junction unmatched.

This clonotype has just one count. The chain employs TRBV28 and TRBJ2-3; the match to TRBD2 covers 9 bases. Germline lookup yields CDR1 MDHEN and CDR2 SYDVKM. Trimming at V came to 6 bases and at J to 2 bases, leaving 6 bases not matched to a gene. This CDR3 contains 15 residues. CDR3 bases: TGTGCCAGCAGACCAGCGGGGGGATACACAGATACGCAGTATTTT. Amino acids: CASRPAGGYTDTQYF.

This clonotype has a count of ten or more. The rearrangement links TRBV12-3 or TRBV12-4 to TRBJ2-7, with 8 bases identical to TRBD2. The CDR3 length is 14 residues. Trimming removed 5 bases from V and 3 bases from J; junction bases left unmatched: 6. This CDR3 reads CASSMGLEIYEQYF. As DNA, the CDR3 is TGTGCCAGCAGTATGGGACTAGAGATCTACGAGCAGTACTTC.